The 30 T cell receptor beta chains below come from one sample, sequenced in a study of cytomegalovirus exposure and HLA in healthy donors. Amplification used 60 Vbeta primers and 13 Jbeta primers. Some clones are missing from TCRdb's copy, which holds only in-frame ones; the method was immunoSEQ multiplex PCR. The table records under 200,000 clones, approximately 80% of them present only once. Material for sequencing was PBMCs. The origin of the receptors is a young man in good health and CMV-seropositive.

The sample holds a few counts of this clone. The chain recombines TRBV19 with TRBJ2-7, with D tentatively TRBD2 (5 bases). The CDR3 runs to 13 residues. Germline CDR1 reads LNHDA; CDR2 reads SQIVND (reference sequence). V dropped 3 bases and J dropped 1 base, with 7 bases sitting between them. CDR3: CASSIGLSYEQYF. DNA for the CDR3: TGTGCCAGTAGTATTGGACTTTCCTACGAGCAGTACTTC. Full variable domain (rest looked up from reference TRBV19 and TRBJ2-7): DGGITQSPKYLFRKEGQNVTLSCEQNLNHDAMYWYRQDPGQGLRLIYYSQIVNDFQKGDIAEGYSVSREKKESFPLTVTSAQKNPTAFYLCASSIGLSYEQYFGPGTRLTVT.

This chain joins TRBV5-6 and TRBJ1-5, with 9 bases that match TRBD1. The junction had 5 bases not matched to a gene; V was cut back by 0 bases and J by 7 bases. Germline assignment: CDR1 SGHDT and CDR2 YYEEEE. The CDR3 loop spans 15 amino acids. The DNA of the CDR3 is TGTGCCAGCAGCTTGGGGGACAGGGTAGGGCAGCCCCAGCATTTT. Amino acid sequence: CASSLGDRVGQPQHF.

This chain connects TRBV7-9 to TRBJ1-2, with TRBD1 matching over 8 bases. This CDR3 region has 12 residues. The V and J ends lost 6 bases and 7 bases, in that order; junction bases with no gene match: 4. CDR1 SEHNR and CDR2 FQNEAQ come from the germline V gene (reference sequence). The CDR3 sequence: CASSQGAGGYTF. In DNA form, the CDR3 reads TGTGCCAGCAGTCAGGGGGCAGGTGGCTACACCTTC.

This clone was found a few times. The chain carries TRBV25-1 and TRBJ2-1; D possibly corresponds to TRBD1 (6 bases). CDR3 length: 16 residues. V was clipped by 8 bases and J by 0 bases, with 17 bases between them. Per germline, CDR1 MGHDK and CDR2 SYGVNS. In DNA, the CDR3 is TGTGCCAGCCAATCTATGACAGGAGCCTCCTACAATGAGCAGTTCTTC. Its protein product is CASQSMTGASYNEQFF.

The V and J genes are TRBV29-1 and TRBJ2-7, with unresolved D. Germline V CDR1 and CDR2: SQVTM, ANQGSEA. The V end lost 4 bases, the J end lost 6 bases, and 13 bases lay between the germline ends. CDR3 length: 12 amino acids. The CDR3 protein is CSVVNQRFEQYF. The DNA for the CDR3 is TGCAGCGTTGTGAATCAGCGATTCGAGCAGTACTTC.

The chain is built from TRBV11-2 and TRBJ1-4; unclear D gene. Germline V gene sequence: CDR1 SGHAT, CDR2 FQNNGV. The CDR3 is 14 residues long. V was clipped by 5 bases and J by 8 bases, with 15 bases between them. CDR3 amino acids: CASSPGLIKEKLFF. CDR3 DNA: TGTGCCAGCAGCCCAGGACTTATTAAAGAAAAACTGTTTTTT.

This sequence joins TRBV21-1 and TRBJ2-7; TRBD2, the D gene given by the table, was not confirmed from the DNA. TRBV21-1 is labeled a pseudogene. This CDR3 contains 19 residues. The CDR3 reads CASSKIGERGRAICYEQYF. The CDR3 DNA follows: TGTGCCAGCAGCAAAATAGGCGAACGCGGGAGGGCCATTTGCTACGAGCAGTACTTC.

This sequence joins TRBV7-2 and TRBJ2-4; 9 nucleotides agree with TRBD2. With 5 bases clipped from V and 3 bases from J, the junction kept 5 bases outside the gene matches. The length of the CDR3 is 15 residues. The germline V gene encodes CDR1 SGHTA and CDR2 FQGNSA. The CDR3 reads CASSQAGGGKNIQYF. The CDR3 DNA sequence: TGTGCCAGCAGCCAGGCGGGGGGGGGCAAAAACATTCAGTACTTC.

The rearrangement joins TRBV5-4 to TRBJ2-1; a possible D gene is TRBD1 (6 bases). Germline CDR1 reads SGHNT; CDR2 reads YYREEE (reference sequence). The ends were cut back, 2 bases at V and 0 bases at J, with 12 bases in the middle. CDR3 length equals 16 residues. CDR3 sequence: CASSFQGIVSYNEQFF. In DNA, the CDR3 is TGTGCCAGCAGCTTCCAGGGGATCGTCTCCTACAATGAGCAGTTCTTC.

This chain joins TRBV12-5 and TRBJ2-5; 9 nucleotides match TRBD1. The germline gives CDR1 LGHNT, CDR2 FRNRAP. This CDR3 contains 16 residues. J was trimmed by 1 base and V by 6 bases; bases with no gene match: 9. The CDR3 is CASGFDRGRVQETQYF. The CDR3, as DNA: TGTGCTAGTGGATTCGACAGGGGGAGGGTCCAAGAGACCCAGTACTTC.

J is TRBJ2-3 and V is TRBV27, with 12 positions matching TRBD1. The ends lost 5 bases at V and 0 bases at J; junction bases unmatched: 6. The germline V gene has CDR1 MNHEY and CDR2 SMNVEV (reference sequence). The CDR3 has 17 amino acids. CDR3 amino acids: CASSTGDRGPSTDTQYF. The CDR3 nucleotides are TGTGCCAGCAGTACCGGGGACAGGGGGCCAAGCACAGATACGCAGTATTTT.

This clone was detected only a few times. This chain links TRBV7-9 with TRBJ1-2, with a possible D match to TRBD1 (5 bases). Trimming took 7 bases from V and 4 from J, leaving 16 bases between them. This CDR3 has 14 amino acids. Germline-derived CDR1 and CDR2 are SEHNR and FQNEAQ (reference sequence). Written as DNA, the CDR3 is TGTGCCAGCACCGGGGGGGAGGGCCCCTATGGCTACACCTTC. Its protein is CASTGGEGPYGYTF.

This chain links TRBV2 with TRBJ2-1, with 10 bases that match TRBD2. The CDR3 runs to 14 residues. After removal of 6 bases from V and 5 bases from J, the junction contained 4 bases not matched to a gene. Germline CDR1 reads SNHLY; CDR2 reads FYNNEI. CDR3 nucleotide sequence: TGTGCCAGCAGCGGGACTAGCGTGAACAATGAGCAGTTCTTC. Its translation is CASSGTSVNNEQFF.

The chain combines TRBV4-3 with TRBJ1-2; 7 bases agree with TRBD1. With V trimmed by 1 base and J by 8 bases, 16 bases remained unmatched. The germline V gene encodes CDR1 LGHNA and CDR2 YSLEER. The CDR3 covers 17 residues. In DNA form, the CDR3 reads TGCGCCAGCAGCCAAGGCTCAGGGGGACCGAGATCAAGCGGCTACACCTTC. It translates to CASSQGSGGPRSSGYTF.

The chain carries TRBV7-2 and TRBJ1-5; D unclear. Germline CDR1 SGHTA, CDR2 FQGNSA. Trimming left V 0 bases short and J 9 bases short, with 15 bases between. The CDR3 has 15 amino acids. The CDR3 sequence is CASSLAPRQAGPQHF. CDR3 nucleotides: TGTGCCAGCAGCTTAGCGCCCCGCCAGGCCGGGCCCCAGCATTTT.

CDR3 sequence reads: CASADRGGAGYEQYF. The CDR3 coding sequence is TGTGCCAGTGCTGACAGGGGGGGTGCGGGTTACGAGCAGTACTTC. The gene calls are TRBV19 and TRBJ2-7, with TRBD1 matching over 9 bases. V gave up 8 bases and J gave up 4 bases; unmatched junction bases: 12. Germline V lookup: CDR1 LNHDA, CDR2 SQIVND (reference sequence). This CDR3 comprises 15 residues.

The chain recombines TRBV30 with TRBJ2-2, with D possibly being TRBD2 (7 bases). V lost 4 bases and J 6 bases, leaving 18 bases between the germline ends. Germline V lookup: CDR1 GTSNPN, CDR2 SVGIG (reference sequence). This CDR3 spans 15 amino acids. The CDR3 loop is CAWISGGSGAGELFF. The DNA for the CDR3 is TGTGCCTGGATATCGGGGGGCTCGGGGGCCGGGGAGCTGTTTTTT.

The gene calls are TRBV5-1 and TRBJ1-2; no clear D. The CDR3 totals 13 residues. Germline lookup yields CDR1 SGHRS and CDR2 YFSETQ. V shed 7 bases and J shed 2 bases, with 12 bases lying between them. The CDR3: CASSPTSNYGYTF. In DNA form, the CDR3 reads TGCGCCAGCTCTCCGACATCCAACTATGGCTACACCTTC.

V usage is TRBV29-1 and J usage is TRBJ1-1; D is perhaps TRBD1 (5 bases). There are 14 residues in the CDR3. Trimming took 5 bases from V and 1 from J, leaving 14 bases between them. Germline V gene data show CDR1 as SQVTM and CDR2 as ANQGSEA. CDR3 nucleotides: TGCAGCGTTTCATTGACAGCATCGAACACTGAAGCTTTCTTT. Translating it yields CSVSLTASNTEAFF.

V is TRBV11-3 and J is TRBJ2-1; 13 bases are shared with TRBD2. The CDR3 is 15 amino acids. The trim removed 5 bases at V and 9 bases at J, leaving 7 bases unmatched. Per the germline V gene, CDR1 is SGHNT and CDR2 is YENEEA. CDR3 sequence: CASSQTGLAGVEQFF. The CDR3 DNA reads as TGTGCCAGCAGCCAAACTGGACTAGCGGGAGTTGAGCAGTTCTTC.

The V and J genes are TRBV2 and TRBJ1-5; D remains ambiguous. This CDR3 is 13 amino acids long. V dropped 8 bases and J dropped 0 bases, with 8 bases sitting between them. Per germline, CDR1 SNHLY and CDR2 FYNNEI. The DNA for the CDR3 is TGTGCCAGCGGTCGGGATAGCAATCAGCCCCAGCATTTT. It yields the protein CASGRDSNQPQHF.

This clone was seen only once. This rearrangement joins TRBV13 to TRBJ2-7; possibly TRBD1 for D (5 bases). The CDR3 totals 12 residues. The V end lost 2 bases, the J end lost 10 bases, and 12 bases lay between the germline ends. Germline CDR1 and CDR2: PRHDT and FYEKMQ (reference sequence). CDR3 residues: CASSLSRAEQYF. The CDR3 nucleotides are TGTGCCAGCAGCTTATCCAGGGCGGAACAGTACTTC.

The sample holds a few counts of this clone. The chain employs TRBV5-1 and TRBJ2-1; D remains ambiguous. Germline V gene lookup returns CDR1 SGHRS and CDR2 YFSETQ. This CDR3 spans 15 amino acids. V shed 1 base and J shed 7 bases, with 15 bases lying between them. The CDR3 is CASSLSPPARNEQFF. Written as DNA, the CDR3 is TGCGCCAGCAGCTTGAGCCCCCCCGCGCGTAATGAGCAGTTCTTC.

The genes are TRBV5-4 and TRBJ2-1; D remains unclear. V lost 0 bases to trimming and J lost 1 base, with 8 bases between them. CDR1 SGHNT and CDR2 YYREEE come from the germline V gene (reference sequence). There are 15 residues in the CDR3. The CDR3 nucleotides are TGTGCCAGCAGCTTGGACGTCGGTTCCTACAATGAGCAGTTCTTC. The encoded protein is CASSLDVGSYNEQFF.

The chain uses TRBV7-9 and TRBJ1-6; 7 bases line up with TRBD1. V gave up 5 bases and J gave up 7 bases; unmatched junction bases: 5. Germline V CDR1 and CDR2: SEHNR, FQNEAQ (reference sequence). The CDR3 is 14 amino acids. The CDR3 nucleotides read TGTGCCAGCAGCCCCGGACAGGTCAATTCACCCCTCCACTTT. Amino acids: CASSPGQVNSPLHF.

CDR3 DNA sequence: TGTGCCTCGGATACAGGGGGGCCCTTTAATGAAAAACTGTTTTTT. It yields the protein CASDTGGPFNEKLFF. V gene TRBV30 combines with J gene TRBJ1-4; 8 bases match TRBD1. The junction had 11 bases not matched to a gene; V was cut back by 7 bases and J by 4 bases. Germline lookup yields CDR1 GTSNPN and CDR2 SVGIG (reference sequence). The CDR3 contains 15 residues.

The chain uses TRBV5-1 and TRBJ2-3; D remains unclear. The ends were cut back, 5 bases at V and 0 bases at J, with 7 bases in the middle. There are 13 residues in the CDR3. Germline loops: CDR1 SGHRS, CDR2 YFSETQ. The CDR3 sequence: CASRSPSTDTQYF. CDR3 DNA: TGCGCCAGCAGGTCCCCTAGCACAGATACGCAGTATTTT.

The chain is built from TRBV27 and TRBJ2-6; D not resolved. CDR1 and CDR2 (germline): MNHEY, SMNVEV (reference sequence). V lost 2 bases and J 1 base, leaving 6 bases between the germline ends. The CDR3 length is 15 residues. CDR3 nucleotides: TGTGCCAGCAGTTTAATCGGGTCTGGGGCCAACGTCCTGACTTTC. Its protein product is CASSLIGSGANVLTF.

The chain couples TRBV5-1 to TRBJ2-3, with 7 bases aligning to TRBD1. The CDR3 has 15 amino acids. The germline V gene has CDR1 SGHRS and CDR2 YFSETQ. Trimming cost V 4 bases and J 4 bases; bases outside gene matches: 9. This chain's CDR3 is CASSPGQMGADTQYF. The CDR3 nucleotides read TGCGCCAGCAGCCCGGGACAGATGGGTGCAGATACGCAGTATTTT.

The V call is TRBV7-2, the J call TRBJ1-2; D gene ambiguous. Trimming removed 1 base from V and 5 bases from J, with 11 bases in between. The CDR3 has 14 amino acids. Germline V gene lookup returns CDR1 SGHTA and CDR2 FQGNSA. CDR3 nucleotides: TGTGCCAGCAGCTTAGATTCGGGGAGATATGGCTACACCTTC. Protein: CASSLDSGRYGYTF.